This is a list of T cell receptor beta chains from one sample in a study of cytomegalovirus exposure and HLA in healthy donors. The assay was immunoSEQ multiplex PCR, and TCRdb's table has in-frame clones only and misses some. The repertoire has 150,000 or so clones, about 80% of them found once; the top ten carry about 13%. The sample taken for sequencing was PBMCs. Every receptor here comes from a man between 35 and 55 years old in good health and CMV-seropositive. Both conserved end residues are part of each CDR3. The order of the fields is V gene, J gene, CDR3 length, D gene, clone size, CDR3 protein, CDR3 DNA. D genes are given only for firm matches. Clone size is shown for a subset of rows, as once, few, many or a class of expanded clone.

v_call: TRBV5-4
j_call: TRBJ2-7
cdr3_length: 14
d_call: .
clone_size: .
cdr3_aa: CASSFGGSSYEQYF
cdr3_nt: TGTGCCAGCAGCTTTGGCGGAAGCTCCTACGAGCAGTACTTC

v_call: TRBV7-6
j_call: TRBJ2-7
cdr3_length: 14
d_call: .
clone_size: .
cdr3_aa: CAGSLGPSSYEQYF
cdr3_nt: TGTGCCGGCAGTTTGGGCCCCAGCTCCTACGAGCAGTACTTC

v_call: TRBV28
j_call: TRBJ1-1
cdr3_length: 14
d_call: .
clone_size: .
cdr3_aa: CASSPRGLITEAFF
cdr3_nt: TGTGCCAGCAGCCCCAGGGGTCTTATCACTGAAGCTTTCTTT

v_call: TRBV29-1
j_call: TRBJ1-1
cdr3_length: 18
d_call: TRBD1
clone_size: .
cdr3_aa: CSVDPKNRDRRMNTEAFF
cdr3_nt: TGCAGCGTTGACCCCAAAAACCGGGACAGGAGGATGAACACTGAAGCTTTCTTT

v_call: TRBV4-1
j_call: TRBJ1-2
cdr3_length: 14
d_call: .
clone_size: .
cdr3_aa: CASSQVSALGGYTF
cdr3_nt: TGCGCCAGCAGCCAAGTAAGCGCTCTGGGTGGCTACACCTTC

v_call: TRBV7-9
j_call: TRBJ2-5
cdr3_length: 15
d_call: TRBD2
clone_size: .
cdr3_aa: CASSLAGRDQETQYF
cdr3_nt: TGTGCCAGCAGCTTAGCAGGGAGGGACCAAGAGACCCAGTACTTC

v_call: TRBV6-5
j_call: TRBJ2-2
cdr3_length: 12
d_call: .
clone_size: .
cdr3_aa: CASSYYTGELFF
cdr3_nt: TGTGCCAGCAGCTATTACACCGGGGAGCTGTTTTTT

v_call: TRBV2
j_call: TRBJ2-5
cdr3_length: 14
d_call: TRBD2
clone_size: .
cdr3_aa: CASSGSGRLETQYF
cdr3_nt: TGTGCCAGCAGTGGAAGCGGGAGGCTCGAGACCCAGTACTTC

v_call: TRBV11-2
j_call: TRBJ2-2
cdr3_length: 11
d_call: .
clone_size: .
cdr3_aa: CAILNTGELFF
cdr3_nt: TGTGCCATCCTTAACACCGGGGAGCTGTTTTTT

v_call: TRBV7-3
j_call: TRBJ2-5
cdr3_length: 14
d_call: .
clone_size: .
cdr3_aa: CASSLVAGAETQYF
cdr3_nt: TGTGCCAGCAGCTTAGTGGCAGGGGCGGAGACCCAGTACTTC

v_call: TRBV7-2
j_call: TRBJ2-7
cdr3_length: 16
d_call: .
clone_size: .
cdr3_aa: CASSSRSAGGSYEQYF
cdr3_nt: TGTGCCAGCAGCTCTAGATCCGCCGGCGGCTCCTACGAGCAGTACTTC

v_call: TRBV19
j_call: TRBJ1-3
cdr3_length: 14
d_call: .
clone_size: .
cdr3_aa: CASSTAGSGNTIYF
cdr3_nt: TGTGCCAGTAGTACCGCAGGGTCGGGAAACACCATATATTTT

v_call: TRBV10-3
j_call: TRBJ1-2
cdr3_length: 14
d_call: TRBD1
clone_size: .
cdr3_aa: CAISEGQGAYGYTF
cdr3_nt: TGTGCCATCAGTGAGGGACAGGGGGCGTATGGCTACACCTTC

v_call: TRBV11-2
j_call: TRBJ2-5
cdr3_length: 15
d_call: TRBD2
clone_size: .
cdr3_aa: CASSGLAGVQETQYF
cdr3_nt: TGTGCCAGCAGTGGACTAGCGGGAGTCCAAGAGACCCAGTACTTC

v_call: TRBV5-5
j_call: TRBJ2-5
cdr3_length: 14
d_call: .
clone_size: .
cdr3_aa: CASSLWAGQETQYF
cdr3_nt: TGTGCCAGCAGCTTGTGGGCGGGCCAAGAGACCCAGTACTTC

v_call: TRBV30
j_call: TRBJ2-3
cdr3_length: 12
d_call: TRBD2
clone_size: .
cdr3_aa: CAWVAGGDTQYF
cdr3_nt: TGTGCCTGGGTCGCCGGGGGGGATACGCAGTATTTT

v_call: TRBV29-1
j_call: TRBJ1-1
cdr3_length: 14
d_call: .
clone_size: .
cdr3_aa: CSVGTGGADTEAFF
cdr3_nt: TGCAGCGTTGGAACAGGCGGGGCCGACACTGAAGCTTTCTTT

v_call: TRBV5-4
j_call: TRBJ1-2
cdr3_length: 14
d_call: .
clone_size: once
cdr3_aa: CASSPPTARNGYTF
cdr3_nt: TGTGCCAGCAGCCCCCCAACGGCGCGGAATGGCTACACCTTC

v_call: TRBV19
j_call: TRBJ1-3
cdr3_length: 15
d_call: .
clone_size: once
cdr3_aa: CASSPRQFSGNTIYF
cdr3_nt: TGTGCCAGTAGTCCCCGACAGTTCTCTGGAAACACCATATATTTT

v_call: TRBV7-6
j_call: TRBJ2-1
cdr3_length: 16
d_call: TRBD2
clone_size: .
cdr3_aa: CASSLGLAGVQGEQFF
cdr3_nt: TGTGCCAGCAGCCTCGGACTAGCGGGAGTCCAAGGGGAGCAGTTCTTC

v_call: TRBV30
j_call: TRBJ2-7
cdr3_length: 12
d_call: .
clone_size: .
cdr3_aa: CAWTGGLGEQYF
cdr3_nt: TGTGCCTGGACTGGGGGCTTAGGAGAGCAGTACTTC

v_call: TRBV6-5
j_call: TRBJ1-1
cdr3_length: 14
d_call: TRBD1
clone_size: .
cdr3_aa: CASSPRTGTTEAFF
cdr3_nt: TGTGCCAGCAGTCCTCGGACAGGGACCACTGAAGCTTTCTTT

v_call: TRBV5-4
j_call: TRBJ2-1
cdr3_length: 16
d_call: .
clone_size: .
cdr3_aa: CASSGSHRVSDNEQFF
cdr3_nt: TGTGCCAGCAGCGGAAGCCACAGGGTTAGTGACAATGAGCAGTTCTTC

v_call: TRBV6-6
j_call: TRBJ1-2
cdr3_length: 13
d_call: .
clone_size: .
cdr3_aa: CASSPGQTYGYTF
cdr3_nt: TGTGCCAGCAGTCCTGGACAGACCTATGGCTACACCTTC

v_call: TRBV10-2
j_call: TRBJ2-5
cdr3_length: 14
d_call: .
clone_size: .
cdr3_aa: CASSEGPLGGTQYF
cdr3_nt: TGCGCCAGCAGTGAAGGGCCCCTAGGGGGGACCCAGTACTTC

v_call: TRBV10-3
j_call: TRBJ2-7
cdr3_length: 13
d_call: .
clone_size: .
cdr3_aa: CAISPGIDYEQYF
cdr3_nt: TGTGCCATCAGCCCCGGGATCGATTACGAGCAGTACTTC

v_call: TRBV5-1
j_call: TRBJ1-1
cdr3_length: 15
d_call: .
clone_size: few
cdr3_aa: CASSPLGRDGTEAFF
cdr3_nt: TGCGCCAGCAGCCCGCTGGGCAGGGATGGGACTGAAGCTTTCTTT

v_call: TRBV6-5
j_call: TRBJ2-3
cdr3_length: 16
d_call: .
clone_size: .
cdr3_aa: CASSYYRGASTDTQYF
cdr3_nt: TGTGCCAGCAGTTACTATCGGGGGGCTAGCACAGATACGCAGTATTTT

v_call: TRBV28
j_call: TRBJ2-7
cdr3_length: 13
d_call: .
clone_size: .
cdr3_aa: CAGSSGLSYEQYF
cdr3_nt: TGTGCCGGAAGTTCGGGACTTAGCTACGAGCAGTACTTC

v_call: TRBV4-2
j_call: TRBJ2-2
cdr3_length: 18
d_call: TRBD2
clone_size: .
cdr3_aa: CASSHTVPGLANTGELFF
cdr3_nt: TGTGCCAGCAGCCACACGGTACCGGGACTAGCGAACACCGGGGAGCTGTTTTTT

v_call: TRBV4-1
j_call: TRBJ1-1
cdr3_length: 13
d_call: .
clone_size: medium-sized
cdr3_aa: CASSQSVNTEAFF
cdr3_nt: TGCGCCAGCAGCCAAAGCGTGAACACTGAAGCTTTCTTT

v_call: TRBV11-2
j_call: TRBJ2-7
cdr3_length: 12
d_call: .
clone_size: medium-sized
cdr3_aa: CASSRRGYEQYF
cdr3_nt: TGTGCCAGCAGCCGAAGGGGGTACGAGCAGTACTTC

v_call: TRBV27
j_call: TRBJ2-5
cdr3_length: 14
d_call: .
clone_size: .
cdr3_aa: CASSLGPDQETQYF
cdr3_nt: TGTGCCAGCAGTTTGGGGCCCGACCAAGAGACCCAGTACTTC

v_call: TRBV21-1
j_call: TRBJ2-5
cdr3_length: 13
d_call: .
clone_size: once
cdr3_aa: CASSKGRGETQYF
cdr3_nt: TGTGCCAGCAGCAAAGGACGGGGGGAGACCCAGTACTTC

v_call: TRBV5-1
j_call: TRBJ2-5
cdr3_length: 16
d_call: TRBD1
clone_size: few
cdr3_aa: CASSPSGGQPLETQYF
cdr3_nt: TGCGCCAGCAGCCCCTCAGGGGGACAGCCCTTAGAGACCCAGTACTTC

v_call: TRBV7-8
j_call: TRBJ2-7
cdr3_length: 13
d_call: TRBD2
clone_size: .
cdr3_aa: CASSIGRSYEQYF
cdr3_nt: TGTGCCAGCAGCATCGGGAGGTCCTACGAGCAGTACTTC

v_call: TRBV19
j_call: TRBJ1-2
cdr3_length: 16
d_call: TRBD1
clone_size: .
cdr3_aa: CASNHPGGGPSYGYTF
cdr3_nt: TGTGCCAGTAACCACCCAGGGGGCGGTCCCAGCTATGGCTACACCTTC

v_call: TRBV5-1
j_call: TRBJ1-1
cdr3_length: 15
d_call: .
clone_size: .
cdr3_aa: CASSWGDRMNTEAFF
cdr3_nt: TGCGCCAGCAGCTGGGGAGACAGGATGAACACTGAAGCTTTCTTT

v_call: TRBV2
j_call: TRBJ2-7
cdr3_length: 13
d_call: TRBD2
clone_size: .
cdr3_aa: CASSLREGYEQYF
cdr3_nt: TGTGCCAGCAGTCTTCGGGAGGGCTACGAGCAGTACTTC

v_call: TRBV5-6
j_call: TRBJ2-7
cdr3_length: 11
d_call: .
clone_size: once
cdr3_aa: CASASGYEQYF
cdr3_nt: TGTGCCAGCGCCTCGGGCTACGAGCAGTACTTC

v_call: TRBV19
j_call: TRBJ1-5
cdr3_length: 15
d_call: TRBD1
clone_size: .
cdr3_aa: CASRRDSYSNQPQHF
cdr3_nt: TGTGCCAGTAGAAGGGACAGCTATAGCAATCAGCCCCAGCATTTT

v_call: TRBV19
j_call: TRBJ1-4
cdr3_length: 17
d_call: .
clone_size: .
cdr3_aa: CASSIPPGFGTNEKLFF
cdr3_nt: TGTGCCAGTAGTATCCCCCCAGGGTTTGGGACTAATGAAAAACTGTTTTTT

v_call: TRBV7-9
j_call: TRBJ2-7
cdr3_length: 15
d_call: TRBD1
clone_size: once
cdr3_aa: CASSQGQGGQYEQYF
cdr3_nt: TGTGCCAGCAGCCAGGGACAGGGGGGCCAATACGAGCAGTACTTC

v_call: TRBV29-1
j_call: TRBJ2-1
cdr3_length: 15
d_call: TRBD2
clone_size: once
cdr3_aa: CSVTSGTSGYNEQFF
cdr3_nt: TGCAGCGTGACCTCCGGGACTAGCGGGTACAATGAGCAGTTCTTC

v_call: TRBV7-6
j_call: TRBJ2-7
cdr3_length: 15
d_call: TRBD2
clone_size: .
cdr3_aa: CASSLGLAGNNEQYF
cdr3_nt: TGTGCCAGCAGCTTAGGGCTAGCGGGAAATAATGAGCAGTACTTC

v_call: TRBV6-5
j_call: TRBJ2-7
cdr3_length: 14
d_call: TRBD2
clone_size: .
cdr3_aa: CASSYPGGLHEQYF
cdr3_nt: TGTGCCAGCAGTTACCCCGGGGGGTTGCACGAGCAGTACTTC

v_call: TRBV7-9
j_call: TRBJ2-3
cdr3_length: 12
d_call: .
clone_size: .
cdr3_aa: CASSLISDTQYF
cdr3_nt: TGTGCCAGCAGCTTAATCTCAGATACGCAGTATTTT

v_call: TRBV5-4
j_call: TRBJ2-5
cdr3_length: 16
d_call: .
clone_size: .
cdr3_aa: CASSLQGGRGQETQYF
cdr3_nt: TGTGCCAGCAGCTTGCAGGGGGGCCGGGGACAAGAGACCCAGTACTTC

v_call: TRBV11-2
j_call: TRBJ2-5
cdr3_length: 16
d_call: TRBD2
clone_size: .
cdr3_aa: CASSLASGVLGETQYF
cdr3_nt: TGTGCCAGCAGCTTGGCTAGCGGGGTGTTGGGGGAGACCCAGTACTTC

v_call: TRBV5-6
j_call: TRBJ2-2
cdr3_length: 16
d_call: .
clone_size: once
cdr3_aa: CASSYTGTSNTGELFF
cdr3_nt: TGTGCCAGCAGCTATACCGGGACATCGAACACCGGGGAGCTGTTTTTT

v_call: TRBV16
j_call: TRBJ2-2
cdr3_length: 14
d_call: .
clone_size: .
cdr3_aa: CATQPRRNAGELFF
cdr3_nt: TGTGCCACCCAGCCGCGCAGGAACGCCGGGGAGCTGTTTTTT

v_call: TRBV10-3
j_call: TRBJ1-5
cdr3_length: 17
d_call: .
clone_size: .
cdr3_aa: CAISEYRLDTTNQPQHF
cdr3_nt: TGTGCCATCAGTGAGTATAGATTGGACACGACCAATCAGCCCCAGCATTTT

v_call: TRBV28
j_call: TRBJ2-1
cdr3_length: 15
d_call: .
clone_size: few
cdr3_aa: CAATRRIKTRLEQFF
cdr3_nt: TGTGCCGCGACTCGAAGAATAAAGACCAGACTTGAGCAGTTCTTC

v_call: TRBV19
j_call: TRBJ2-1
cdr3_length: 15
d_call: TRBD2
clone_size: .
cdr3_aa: CASNPGTSGTLGQFF
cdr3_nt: TGTGCCAGTAACCCTGGGACTAGCGGGACCCTTGGGCAGTTCTTC

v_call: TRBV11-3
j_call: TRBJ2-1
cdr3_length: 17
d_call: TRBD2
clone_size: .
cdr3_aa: CASSSSAGGLSYNEQFF
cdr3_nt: TGTGCCAGCAGCTCATCCGCGGGAGGCTTGTCCTACAATGAGCAGTTCTTC

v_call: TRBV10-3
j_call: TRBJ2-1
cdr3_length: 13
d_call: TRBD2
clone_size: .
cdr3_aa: CAISSGRENEQFF
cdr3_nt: TGTGCCATCAGCAGCGGGAGAGAGAATGAGCAGTTCTTC

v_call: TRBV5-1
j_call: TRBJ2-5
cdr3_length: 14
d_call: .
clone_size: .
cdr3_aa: CASSSPDQGETQYF
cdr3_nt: TGCGCCAGCAGCTCCCCGGACCAGGGGGAGACCCAGTACTTC

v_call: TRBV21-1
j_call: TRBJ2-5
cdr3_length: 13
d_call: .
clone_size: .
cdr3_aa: CASRGSGAETQYF
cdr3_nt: TGTGCCAGCAGGGGCAGCGGGGCAGAGACCCAGTACTTC

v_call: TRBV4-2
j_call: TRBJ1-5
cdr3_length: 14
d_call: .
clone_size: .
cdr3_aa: CASSQGEGNQPQHF
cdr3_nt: TGTGCCAGCAGCCAAGGAGAGGGCAATCAGCCCCAGCATTTT